This T cell receptor beta chain emerged from a study of monozygotic twins with inflammatory bowel disease (dated by TCRdb to the late 2010s). Regarding the study in general: In total, 28 monozygotic twin pairs made up the full study: 19 Danish pairs, all IBD-discordant, plus nine German pairs, of which four were IBD-concordant and five were IBD-discordant. Within discordant pairs, disease-associated traits were sought mainly by comparing IBD patients with their genetically identical healthy co-twins. Each individual had, on average, about 151 000 unique TCRalpha sequences and 181 000 unique TCRbeta sequences available for analysis. Overall study outcomes, separate from this receptor: Compared with healthy twins, IBD patients shared fewer clonotypes with other individuals, and the difference was most pronounced in patients with signs of disease activity. Repertoire similarity did not differ between concordant and discordant twins, possibly due to limited statistical power. IBD patients had lower TCRbeta repertoire diversity, measured by the inverse Simpson index, than their healthy co-twins. The analysis was unable to tell apart different T cell subtypes. The results gave no support for a single strong signal or clonotype linked to IBD. Because patients were on differing immunosuppressive treatments, the repertoires may have picked up extra background noise and inter-individual variability.

The CDR3 holds 14 amino acids from the cysteine to the phenylalanine. The protein alone is recorded here. CDR1 and CDR2, per the germline V gene (reference sequence), are SEHNR and FQNEAQ. Notes on this clonotype: The antigen it recognizes is unknown.

From each donor, a roughly 2.7 ml peripheral blood sample was collected into PAXgene tubes and kept at -80 degrees C. Total RNA was isolated from whole blood with the PAXgene blood miRNA kit on an automated QIAcube, without T cell sorting. Peripheral blood from monozygotic twin pairs, either concordant or discordant for inflammatory bowel disease, underwent deep TCRalpha and TCRbeta repertoire profiling that used unique molecular barcoding. For every twin pair, smoking habits were documented, and each individual was categorised as a current, former or never smoker. Preparation of the library involved 5' RACE. The input for every TCR library was roughly 4,000 ng of total RNA. For each sample, cDNA was synthesized in eight separate reactions using SMARTScribe reverse transcriptase. Unique molecular identifiers containing a 6-nucleotide sample barcode were introduced through template switching during cDNA synthesis. Amplification of TCRalpha and TCRbeta cDNA involved two nested PCRs of 16 and 9 cycles, and each PCR was followed by bead purification. Before amplification, the cDNA was both treated with uracil DNA-glycosylase and purified with the QIAquick PCR purification kit. The second PCR added Illumina TruSeq-compatible adapters along with sample-specific barcodes. Library quality and concentration were checked on TapeStation and Qubit, and libraries were pooled at about 5 ng each. Pooled libraries were sequenced on an Illumina HiSeq2500 single-index Rapid Run with 2 x 100 bp reads and custom sequencing primers. The study's processing was this. PCR and sequencing errors were corrected by UMI-based consensus assembly using MiGEC version 1.2.6. MiXCR version 2.1.1 was used for V(D)J alignment, clonotype assembly and CDR3 extraction. Normalisation of gene usage, clonotype sharing and MAIT/NKT TCR abundance was achieved by analysing the top 1000, 10 000 and 20 000 clonotypes per sample. After downsampling to 27 000 UMIs, diversity was calculated as the inverse Simpson index using the vegan R package. Paired Mann-Whitney U tests on discordant twin pairs were used, with Benjamini-Hochberg multiple-testing correction. Each entry corresponds to one CDR3 protein sequence from reads that TCRdb reprocessed, and DNA is not given. The V and J calls were not made by the authors but by TCRdb's processing. The sample table records a few hundred thousand distinct CDR3 sequences. The ten biggest clones cover less than 6.5% of the sample.

Recombination connected TRBV7-9 to TRBJ2-5; TCRdb outputs TRBD2, but without DNA this stays unchecked. The sequencing input was blood. The receptor's source is a human donor with ulcerative colitis or Crohn's disease, or a healthy co-twin of an affected twin (not recorded which). The CDR3 region: CASSSGTTGETQYF.